This passage covers 3 T cell receptor beta chains from one sample sequenced in a study of metastatic and nonmetastatic thyroid tumors. No treatment had been given to any patient before thyroid surgery. TCRdb redid the clone calls on the PCR reads using MiXCR. The profile shows about 12,000 clones, roughly 28% of them singletons. The material sequenced was tumor tissue. These TCRs come from a female donor with papillary thyroid cancer or a benign thyroid nodule (not recorded which). Some clones in this sample may be carry-over from other donors' samples.

Turning to this clone: An end of the junction differs from the germline gene, which may be a read error. The chain employs TRBV28 and TRBJ2-5; D gene unclear. Looked up from germline, CDR1 is MDHEN and CDR2 is SYDVKM. The CDR3 contains 14 residues. The CDR3 reads CVSSKVPPKETQYF. Written as DNA, the CDR3 is TGTGTCAGCAGCAAGGTCCCCCCCAAAGAGACCCAGTACTTC.

As to this clone: It may be a read error: a sequence one base away is much more abundant. This rearrangement joins TRBV5-6 to TRBJ2-7; TRBD2 aligns across 14 bases. Germline V lookup: CDR1 SGHDT, CDR2 YYEEEE. The CDR3 spans 15 residues. CDR3 bases: TGTGCCATCAGCTTGGGACTAGCGGGAGATAACCGCCTCGCTTTC. It codes for CAISLGLAGDNRLAF.

This clone was recorded many times. The chain combines TRBV20-1 with TRBJ1-2; no definite D call. The CDR3 totals 14 residues. The V gene lost 6 bases and the J gene lost 7 bases, with 21 bases spanning the gap. Germline CDR1 is DFQATT and CDR2 is SNEGSKA (reference sequence). CDR3 sequence reads: CSAPHKGAPGGYTF. Written as DNA, the CDR3 is TGCAGTGCCCCACATAAGGGCGCCCCCGGTGGCTACACCTTC.